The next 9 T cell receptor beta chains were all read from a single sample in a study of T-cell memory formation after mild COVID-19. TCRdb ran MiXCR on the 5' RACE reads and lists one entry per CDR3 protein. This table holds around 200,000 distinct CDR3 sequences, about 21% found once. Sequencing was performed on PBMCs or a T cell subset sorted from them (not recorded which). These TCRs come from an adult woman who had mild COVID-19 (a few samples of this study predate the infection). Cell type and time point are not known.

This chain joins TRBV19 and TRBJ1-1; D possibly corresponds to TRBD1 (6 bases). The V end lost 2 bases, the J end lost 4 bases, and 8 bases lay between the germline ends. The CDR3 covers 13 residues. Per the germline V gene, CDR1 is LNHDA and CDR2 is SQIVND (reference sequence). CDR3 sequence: CASSIQGPTEAFF. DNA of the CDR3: TGTGCCAGTAGTATACAGGGGCCCACTGAAGCTTTCTTT.

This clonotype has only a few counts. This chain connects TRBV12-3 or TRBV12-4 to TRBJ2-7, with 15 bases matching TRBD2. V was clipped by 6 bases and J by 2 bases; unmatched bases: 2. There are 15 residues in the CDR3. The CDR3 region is CASSWTSGRAYEQYF. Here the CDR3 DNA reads TGTGCCAGCAGCTGGACTAGCGGGAGGGCCTACGAGCAGTACTTC.

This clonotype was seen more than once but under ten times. The CDR3 spells CATGAVHNEQFF. The CDR3 DNA reads TGTGCCACCGGGGCAGTACACAATGAGCAGTTCTTC. This rearrangement joins TRBV25-1 to TRBJ2-1; D tentatively fits TRBD1 or TRBD2 (5 bases each). V was cut by 10 bases and J by 5 bases, with 12 bases left in between. CDR3 length equals 12 residues. Germline lookup yields CDR1 MGHDK and CDR2 SYGVNS.

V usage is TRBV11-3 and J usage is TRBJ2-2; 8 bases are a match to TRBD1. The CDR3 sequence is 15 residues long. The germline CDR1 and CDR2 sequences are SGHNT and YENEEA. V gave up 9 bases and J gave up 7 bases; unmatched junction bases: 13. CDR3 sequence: CASQGAGIEHGELFF. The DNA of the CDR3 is TGTGCCAGTCAGGGGGCTGGCATTGAGCACGGGGAGCTGTTTTTT.

Written as DNA, the CDR3 is TGTGCCAGCAGCTACTCGGGACAGGTCACAGATACGCAGTATTTT. Translation: CASSYSGQVTDTQYF. V usage is TRBV7-2 and J usage is TRBJ2-3, with 8 positions matching TRBD1. Trimming cost V 4 bases and J 2 bases; bases outside gene matches: 5. From germline, CDR1 is SGHTA and CDR2 FQGNSA. This CDR3 has 15 residues.

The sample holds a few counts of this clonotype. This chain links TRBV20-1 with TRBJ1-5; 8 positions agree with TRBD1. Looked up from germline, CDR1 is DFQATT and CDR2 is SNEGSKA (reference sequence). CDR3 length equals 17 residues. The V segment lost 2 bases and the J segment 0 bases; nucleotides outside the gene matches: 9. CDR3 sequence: CSARSSTGDYSNQPQHF. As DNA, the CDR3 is TGCAGTGCTAGATCATCGACAGGGGACTATAGCAATCAGCCCCAGCATTTT.

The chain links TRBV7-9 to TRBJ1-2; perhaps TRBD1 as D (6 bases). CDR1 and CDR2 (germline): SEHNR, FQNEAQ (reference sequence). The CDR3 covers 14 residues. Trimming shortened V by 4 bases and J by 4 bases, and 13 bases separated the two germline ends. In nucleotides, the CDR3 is TGTGCCAGCAGCTACAAGACAGGAGCCTATGGCTACACCTTC. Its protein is CASSYKTGAYGYTF.

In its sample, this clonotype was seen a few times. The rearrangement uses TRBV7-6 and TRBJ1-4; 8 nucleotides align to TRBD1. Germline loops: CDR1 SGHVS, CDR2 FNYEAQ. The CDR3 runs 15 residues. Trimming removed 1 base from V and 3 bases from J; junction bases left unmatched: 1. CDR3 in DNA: TGTGCCAGCAGCTTAGGGACAGGGTCTAATGAAAAACTGTTTTTT. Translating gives CASSLGTGSNEKLFF.

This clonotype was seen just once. The CDR3 DNA reads as TGTGCCACCAGTGATTTTCGGACTAGCGGGAGTATAGATACGCAGTATTTT. This codes for CATSDFRTSGSIDTQYF. The chain combines TRBV24-1 with TRBJ2-3; 13 positions agree with TRBD2. V dropped 1 base and J dropped 5; count of bases not matched to a gene: 5. Per the germline V gene, CDR1 is KGHDR and CDR2 is SFDVKD. The CDR3 is made up of 17 amino acids.